Listed here are 3 T cell receptor beta chains from one sample, sequenced in a study of T-cell memory formation after mild COVID-19. TCRdb reprocessed the 5' RACE reads with MiXCR, giving one entry per CDR3 protein. The table has about 350,000 distinct CDR3 sequences, roughly an eighth seen once. The specimen sequenced was PBMCs or a T cell subset sorted from them (not recorded which). These TCRs come from a man between 18 and 35 years old who had mild COVID-19 (a few samples of this study predate the infection). Cell type and time point are not known.

The V and J genes are TRBV7-3 and TRBJ1-1; 7 nucleotides align to TRBD1. Germline values: CDR1 SGHTA, CDR2 FQGTGA. The J segment lost 3 bases and the V segment lost 5 bases, leaving 6 bases of the junction unmatched. This CDR3 spans 14 amino acids. The DNA for the CDR3 is TGTGCCAGCAGCCAGGGGGTGATAGACACTGAAGCTTTCTTT. This translates into CASSQGVIDTEAFF.

There are many counts of this clonotype. The chain combines TRBV3-1 with TRBJ2-5; 13 bases are a match to TRBD2. In germline, CDR1 is LGHDT, CDR2 YNNKEL (reference sequence). The CDR3 covers 17 residues. The V segment lost 4 bases and the J segment 5 bases; nucleotides outside the gene matches: 10. Written as DNA, the CDR3 is TGTGCCAGCAGCCCCTACCCCGGGACTAGCGGGGCGGAGACCCAGTACTTC. Translating gives CASSPYPGTSGAETQYF.

This clonotype was observed a few times. This rearrangement joins TRBV2 to TRBJ2-5; the match to TRBD2 covers 7 bases. J lost 1 base, V lost 6 bases, and 2 bases had no gene match. The germline gives CDR1 SNHLY, CDR2 FYNNEI. This CDR3 spans 13 amino acids. The DNA for the CDR3 is TGTGCCAGCAGGCGGGGGTCCCAAGAGACCCAGTACTTC. Its protein product is CASRRGSQETQYF.